This T cell receptor beta chain came from a study of T cell responses to AZD1222 COVID-19 vaccine. Repertoires were generated with immunoSEQ multiplex PCR, while TCRdb's copy carries only in-frame clones and drops some. The sample contains more than 80,000 clones, roughly nine tenths of which appear only once. This clonotype was sampled from an adult who received the AZD1222 COVID-19 vaccine. Sequencing used peripheral blood, obtained 28 days after the second AZD1222 dose.

The CDR3 DNA follows: TGTGCCAGCAGCCAAGGGGAGAGGGCGGAAGGAAACACCATATATTTT. Translation: CASSQGERAEGNTIYF. V gene TRBV4-2 combines with J gene TRBJ1-3; D unclear. CDR3 length equals 16 residues. V dropped 1 base and J dropped 4 bases, with 14 bases sitting between them. Germline CDR1 LGHNA, CDR2 YNFKEQ.